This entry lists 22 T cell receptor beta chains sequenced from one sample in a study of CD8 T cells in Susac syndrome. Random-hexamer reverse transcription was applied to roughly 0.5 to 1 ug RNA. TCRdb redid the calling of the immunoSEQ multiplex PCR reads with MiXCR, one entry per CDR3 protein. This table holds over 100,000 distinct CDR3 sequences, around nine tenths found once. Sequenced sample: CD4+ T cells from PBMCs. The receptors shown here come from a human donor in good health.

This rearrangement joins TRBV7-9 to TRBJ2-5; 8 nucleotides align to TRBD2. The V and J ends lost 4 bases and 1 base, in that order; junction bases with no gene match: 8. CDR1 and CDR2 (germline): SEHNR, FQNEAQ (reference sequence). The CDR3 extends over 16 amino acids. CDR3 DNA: TGTGCCAGCAGCTCGTTGGTAGCGGGACTCCAAGAGACCCAGTACTTC. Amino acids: CASSSLVAGLQETQYF.

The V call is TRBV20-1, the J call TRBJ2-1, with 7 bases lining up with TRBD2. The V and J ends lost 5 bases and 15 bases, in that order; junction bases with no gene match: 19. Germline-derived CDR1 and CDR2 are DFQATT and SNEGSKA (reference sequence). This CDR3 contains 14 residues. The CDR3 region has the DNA TGCAGTGCTCCTCGACTAGAAACCTCGCGGGAGACGTTCTTC. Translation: CSAPRLETSRETFF.

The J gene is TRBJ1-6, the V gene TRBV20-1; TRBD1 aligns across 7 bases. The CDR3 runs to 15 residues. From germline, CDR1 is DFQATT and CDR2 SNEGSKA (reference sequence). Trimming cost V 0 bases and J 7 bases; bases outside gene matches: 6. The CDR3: CSARDEGTVNSPLHF. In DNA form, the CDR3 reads TGCAGTGCTAGAGATGAGGGGACAGTCAATTCACCCCTCCACTTT.

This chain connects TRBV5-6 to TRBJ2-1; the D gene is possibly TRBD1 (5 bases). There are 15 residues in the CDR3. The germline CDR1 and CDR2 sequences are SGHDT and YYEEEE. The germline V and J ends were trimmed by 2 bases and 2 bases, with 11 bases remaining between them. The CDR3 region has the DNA TGTGCCAGCAGCTTAAGACAGTACCCCTACAATGAGCAGTTCTTC. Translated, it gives CASSLRQYPYNEQFF.

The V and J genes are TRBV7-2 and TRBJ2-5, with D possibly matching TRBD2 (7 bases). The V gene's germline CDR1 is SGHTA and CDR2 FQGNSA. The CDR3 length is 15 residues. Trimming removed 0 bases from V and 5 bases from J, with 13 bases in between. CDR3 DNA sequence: TGTGCCAGCAGCTTAGCAGGGGGGGGCTGGGAGACCCAGTACTTC. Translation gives CASSLAGGGWETQYF. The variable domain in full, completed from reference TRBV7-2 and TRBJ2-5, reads GAGVSQSPSNKVTEKGKDVELRCDPISGHTALYWYRQSLGQGLEFLIYFQGNSAPDKSGLPSDRFSAERTGGSVSTLTIQRTQQEDSAVYLCASSLAGGGWETQYFGPGTRLLVL.

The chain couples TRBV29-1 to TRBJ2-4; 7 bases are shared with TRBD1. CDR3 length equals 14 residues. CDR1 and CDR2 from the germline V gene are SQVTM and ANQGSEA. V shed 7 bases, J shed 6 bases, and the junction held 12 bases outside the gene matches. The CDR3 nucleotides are TGCAGCGGGACAGAAGGGGGCTTGGTAAACATTCAGTACTTC. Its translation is CSGTEGGLVNIQYF.

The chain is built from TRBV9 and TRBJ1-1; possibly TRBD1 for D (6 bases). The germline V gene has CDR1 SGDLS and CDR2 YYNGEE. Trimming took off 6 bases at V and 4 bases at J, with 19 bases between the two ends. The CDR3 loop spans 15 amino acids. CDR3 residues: CASTPLGGPGTEAFF. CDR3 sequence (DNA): TGTGCCAGCACCCCCCTCGGGGGGCCGGGCACTGAAGCTTTCTTT.

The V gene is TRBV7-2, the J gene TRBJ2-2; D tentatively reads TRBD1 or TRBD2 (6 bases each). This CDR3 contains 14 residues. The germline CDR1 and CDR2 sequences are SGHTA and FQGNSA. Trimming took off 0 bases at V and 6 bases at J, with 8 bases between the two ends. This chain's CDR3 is CASSLAEGAGELFF. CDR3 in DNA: TGTGCCAGCAGCTTAGCGGAGGGGGCCGGGGAGCTGTTTTTT.

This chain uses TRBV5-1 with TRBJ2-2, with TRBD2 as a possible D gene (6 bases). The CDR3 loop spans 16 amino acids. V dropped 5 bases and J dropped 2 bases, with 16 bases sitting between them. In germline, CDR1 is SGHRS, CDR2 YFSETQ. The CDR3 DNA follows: TGCGCCAGCAGATTACTCGGGACTGTAAACACCGGGGAGCTGTTTTTT. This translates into CASRLLGTVNTGELFF.

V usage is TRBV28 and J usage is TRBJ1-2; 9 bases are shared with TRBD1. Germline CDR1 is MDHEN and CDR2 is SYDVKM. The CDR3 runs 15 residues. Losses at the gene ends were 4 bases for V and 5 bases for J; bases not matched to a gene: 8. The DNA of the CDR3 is TGTGCCAGCAGTTCCCGACAGGGGGACCAATATGGCTACACCTTC. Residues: CASSSRQGDQYGYTF.

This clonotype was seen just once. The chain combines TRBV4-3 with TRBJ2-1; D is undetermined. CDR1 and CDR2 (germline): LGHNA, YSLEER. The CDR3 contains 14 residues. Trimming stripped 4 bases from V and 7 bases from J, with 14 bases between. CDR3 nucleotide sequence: TGCGCCAGCAGCCCCGGGTCACTTACGAATGAGCAGTTCTTC. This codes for CASSPGSLTNEQFF.

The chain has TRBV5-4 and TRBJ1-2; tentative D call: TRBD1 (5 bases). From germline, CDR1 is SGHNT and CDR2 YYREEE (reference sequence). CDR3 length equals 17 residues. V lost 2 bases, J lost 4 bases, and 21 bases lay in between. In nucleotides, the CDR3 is TGTGCCAGCAGCTTCGGAAAAAGTCAGGGAAATCTCTATGGCTACACCTTC. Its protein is CASSFGKSQGNLYGYTF.

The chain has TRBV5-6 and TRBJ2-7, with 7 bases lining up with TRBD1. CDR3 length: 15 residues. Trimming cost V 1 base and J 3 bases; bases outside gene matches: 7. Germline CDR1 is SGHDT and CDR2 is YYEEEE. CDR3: CASSLWTGGNYEQYF. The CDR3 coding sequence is TGTGCCAGCAGCTTGTGGACAGGCGGAAACTACGAGCAGTACTTC.

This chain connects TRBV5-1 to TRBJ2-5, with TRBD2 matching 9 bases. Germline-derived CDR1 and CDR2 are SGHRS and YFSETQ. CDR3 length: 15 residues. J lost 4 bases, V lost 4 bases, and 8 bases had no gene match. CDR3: CASSRPREGRETQYF. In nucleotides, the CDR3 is TGCGCCAGCAGCCGCCCGCGGGAGGGCCGAGAGACCCAGTACTTC.

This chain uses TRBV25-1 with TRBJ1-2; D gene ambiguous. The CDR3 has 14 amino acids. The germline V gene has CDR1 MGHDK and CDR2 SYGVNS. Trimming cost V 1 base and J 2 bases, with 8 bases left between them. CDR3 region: CASSESAKNYGYTF. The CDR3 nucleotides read TGTGCCAGCAGTGAATCCGCCAAGAACTATGGCTACACCTTC.

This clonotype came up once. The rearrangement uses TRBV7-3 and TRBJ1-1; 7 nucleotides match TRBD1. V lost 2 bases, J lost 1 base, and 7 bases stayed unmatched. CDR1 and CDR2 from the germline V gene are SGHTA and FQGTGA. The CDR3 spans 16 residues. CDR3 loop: CASSLSPPGGNTEAFF. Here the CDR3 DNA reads TGTGCCAGCAGCTTATCTCCGCCAGGGGGGAACACTGAAGCTTTCTTT. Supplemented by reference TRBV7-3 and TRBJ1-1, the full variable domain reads GAGVSQTPSNKVTEKGKYVELRCDPISGHTALYWYRQSLGQGPEFLIYFQGTGAADDSGLPNDRFFAVRPEGSVSTLKIQRTERGDSAVYLCASSLSPPGGNTEAFFGQGTRLTVV.

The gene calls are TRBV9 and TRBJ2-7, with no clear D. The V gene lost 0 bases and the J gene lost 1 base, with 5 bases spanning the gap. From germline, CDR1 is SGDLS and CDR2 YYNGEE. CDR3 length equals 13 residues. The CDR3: CASSVAVSYEQYF. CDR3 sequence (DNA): TGTGCCAGCAGCGTAGCTGTGTCCTACGAGCAGTACTTC.

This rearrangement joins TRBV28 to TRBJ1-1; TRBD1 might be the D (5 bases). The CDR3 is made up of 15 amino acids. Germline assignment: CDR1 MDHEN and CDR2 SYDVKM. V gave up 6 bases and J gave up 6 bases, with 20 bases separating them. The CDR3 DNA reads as TGTGCCAGCAGAACGCGAACAACAGGATTTGCTGAAGCTTTCTTT. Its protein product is CASRTRTTGFAEAFF.

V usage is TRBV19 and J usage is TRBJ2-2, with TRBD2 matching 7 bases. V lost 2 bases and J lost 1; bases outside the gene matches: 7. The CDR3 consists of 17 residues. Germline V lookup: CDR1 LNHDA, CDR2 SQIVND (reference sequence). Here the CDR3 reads CASSISGTTLNTGELFF. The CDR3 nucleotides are TGTGCCAGTAGTATAAGCGGGACCACCCTGAACACCGGGGAGCTGTTTTTT.

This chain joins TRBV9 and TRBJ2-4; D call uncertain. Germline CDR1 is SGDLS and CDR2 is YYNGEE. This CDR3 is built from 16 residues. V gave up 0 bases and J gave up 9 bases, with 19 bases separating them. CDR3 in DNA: TGTGCCAGCAGCGTAGGAGCAGAACAGCTCCAGACCATTCAGTACTTC. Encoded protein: CASSVGAEQLQTIQYF.

In DNA form, the CDR3 reads TGTGCCAGCTCACCACGAAGGGGGACGAGCTCCTACGAGCAGTACTTC. Protein sequence: CASSPRRGTSSYEQYF. The V and J genes are TRBV18 and TRBJ2-7; tentatively, D is TRBD1 (6 bases). This CDR3 spans 16 amino acids. CDR1 is KGHSH and CDR2 is LQKENI in the germline V gene. The V gene lost 1 base and the J gene lost 0 bases, with 13 bases spanning the gap.

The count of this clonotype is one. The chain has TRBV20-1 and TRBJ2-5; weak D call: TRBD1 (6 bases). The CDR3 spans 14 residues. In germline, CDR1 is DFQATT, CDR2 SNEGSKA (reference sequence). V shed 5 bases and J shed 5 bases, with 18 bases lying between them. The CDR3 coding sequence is TGCAGTGCTTCGACCCGCAGGGGTTCGGAGACCCAGTACTTC. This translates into CSASTRRGSETQYF.